This entry is about one T cell receptor beta chain. Its target is unknown. The source material, RNA transcripts, was used to amplify TCR beta CDR3 regions. Primed by the HTBI set, a first-round RT-PCR was run on the TCR CDR3. TCRdb redid the calling of the multiplex PCR reads with MiXCR, one entry per CDR3 protein. The sample records about 700,000 distinct CDR3 sequences, 45% being singletons. The record originates from a study of T cells in Graves' hyperthyroidism and ophthalmopathy. General study findings and limits: Progression to ophthalmopathy was predicted a median of approximately 6.4 months early. Most thyroid clonotypes expanded above 0.001 were also detected in blood.

Uncontrolled infection, other autoimmune disease, pregnancy or lactation disqualified patients from enrolment. Diagnostic assessment was based on clinical symptoms, serum thyroxine and TRAb, thyroid ultrasound and orbital computed tomography. The CDR3 runs 11 residues. Looked up from germline, CDR1 is SNHLY and CDR2 is FYNNEI. V was cut by 8 bases and J by 7 bases, with 11 bases left in between. Sequencing used peripheral blood or thyroid tissue (not recorded which). The rearrangement uses TRBV2 and TRBJ2-5; no reliable D call. This clonotype originated in an adult man with Graves' disease, either hyperthyroidism or ophthalmopathy (not recorded which). CDR3 in amino acids: CASGRSGTQYF. The DNA for the CDR3 is TGTGCCAGCGGTCGGTCAGGGACCCAGTACTTC.